Presented here are 13 T cell receptor beta chains from one specimen sequenced in a study of T cells in Graves' hyperthyroidism and ophthalmopathy. RNA transcripts provided the source from which TCR beta CDR3 regions were amplified. In the first-round RT-PCR of the TCR CDR3, the HTBI primer set was used. TCRdb analysed the multiplex PCR reads with MiXCR anew, one entry per CDR3 protein. The sample records around 210,000 distinct CDR3 sequences, about 17% being singletons. Sequencing was done on a sample of blood. These receptors all come from a woman aged 45 to 65 with Graves' hyperthyroidism.

At least ten counts were recorded for this clonotype. The CDR3 region is CASSWTVSYEQYF. DNA of the CDR3: TGCGCCAGCAGCTGGACAGTTTCCTACGAGCAGTACTTC. The chain links TRBV5-1 to TRBJ2-7; tentatively, D is TRBD1 (6 bases). The CDR3 sequence is 13 residues long. CDR1 is SGHRS and CDR2 is YFSETQ in the germline V gene. Trimming took 3 bases from V and 1 from J, leaving 8 bases between them. The full variable domain, completed using reference TRBV5-1 and TRBJ2-7, is KAGVTQTPRYLIKTRGQQVTLSCSPISGHRSVSWYQQTPGQGLQFLFEYFSETQRNKGNFPGRFSGRQFSNSRSEMNVSTLELGDSALYLCASSWTVSYEQYFGPGTRLTVT.

The chain combines TRBV19 with TRBJ1-1; 10 nucleotides align to TRBD1. This CDR3 has 15 residues. Germline V gene sequence: CDR1 LNHDA, CDR2 SQIVND (reference sequence). J was trimmed by 5 bases and V by 4 bases; bases with no gene match: 7. The CDR3 nucleotides read TGTGCCAGTAGTACACGACAGGGGGCGTTTACTGAAGCTTTCTTT. This sequence encodes CASSTRQGAFTEAFF.

The chain carries TRBV2 and TRBJ2-4, with 11 bases fitting TRBD1. The CDR3 consists of 16 residues. The V gene end was trimmed by 6 bases and the J gene end by 0 bases; junction bases not matched to a gene: 4. The germline CDR1 and CDR2 sequences are SNHLY and FYNNEI. The CDR3 loop reads CASSRDRGGAKNIQYF. CDR3 nucleotides: TGTGCCAGCAGCAGGGACAGGGGGGGAGCCAAAAACATTCAGTACTTC.

This clonotype was counted ten times or more. V usage is TRBV20-1 and J usage is TRBJ2-7; the match to TRBD2 covers 7 bases. This CDR3 is built from 13 residues. Looked up from germline, CDR1 is DFQATT and CDR2 is SNEGSKA (reference sequence). V gave up 0 bases and J gave up 3 bases; unmatched junction bases: 2. This CDR3 is CSARDPSGYEQYF. The DNA for the CDR3 is TGCAGTGCTAGAGATCCTAGCGGCTACGAGCAGTACTTC.

The V gene is TRBV12-3 or TRBV12-4, the J gene TRBJ2-3; D unresolved. The V end lost 3 bases, the J end lost 2 bases, and 12 bases lay between the germline ends. The CDR3 has 15 amino acids. The CDR3 loop is CASSLGGWATDTQYF. The CDR3 DNA is TGTGCCAGCAGTTTGGGTGGGTGGGCCACAGATACGCAGTATTTT.

This clonotype was detected many times. The rearrangement links TRBV5-1 to TRBJ1-5, with D possibly matching TRBD1 (6 bases). Trimming took 2 bases from V and 5 from J, leaving 11 bases between them. Germline CDR1 and CDR2: SGHRS and YFSETQ. This CDR3 spans 14 amino acids. The CDR3 nucleotides read TGCGCCAGCAGCTTAACAGGGAGTGATCAGCCCCAGCATTTT. It specifies CASSLTGSDQPQHF.

V and J are TRBV14 and TRBJ1-1; 7 positions agree with TRBD1. CDR1 is SGHDN and CDR2 is FVKESK in the germline V gene. The length of the CDR3 is 16 residues. With 1 base clipped from V and 3 bases from J, the junction kept 8 bases outside the gene matches. CDR3 coding DNA: TGTGCCAGCAGCCAAGTGGGGCAGGGGGAATACACTGAAGCTTTCTTT. Protein sequence: CASSQVGQGEYTEAFF.

This clonotype was seen a few times. This chain uses TRBV10-1 with TRBJ1-5, with D tentatively TRBD1 (5 bases). CDR1 WNHNN and CDR2 SYGVQD come from the germline V gene (reference sequence). Trimming removed 9 bases at V and 5 bases at J, with 26 bases between. The CDR3 has 17 amino acids. Here the CDR3 DNA reads TGCGCCAGGGTCGTGGCTTACAGGTCGGAATGGTATCAGCCCCAGCATTTT. Translating it yields CARVVAYRSEWYQPQHF.

In this sample, this clonotype turned up many times. The chain uses TRBV6-1 and TRBJ2-7; D possibly corresponds to TRBD1 (6 bases). Germline V gene data show CDR1 as MNHNS and CDR2 as SASEGT. Trimming stripped 5 bases from V and 4 bases from J, with 12 bases between. The length of the CDR3 is 13 residues. In DNA, the CDR3 is TGTGCCAGCAGTTTCGGGACATCGTACGAGCAGTACTTC. Its translation: CASSFGTSYEQYF.

The table lists this clonotype with many counts. The chain combines TRBV12-3 or TRBV12-4 with TRBJ2-2; 10 bases are a match to TRBD1. The ends lost 4 bases at V and 7 bases at J; junction bases unmatched: 3. This CDR3 is built from 14 residues. The CDR3 is CASSSGTGVGELFF. The CDR3 region has the DNA TGTGCCAGCAGTTCCGGGACAGGGGTCGGGGAGCTGTTTTTT.

The V gene is TRBV20-1, the J gene TRBJ2-3; TRBD2 matches 11 bases. The CDR3 has 14 amino acids. CDR1 DFQATT and CDR2 SNEGSKA come from the germline V gene (reference sequence). Losses at the gene ends were 5 bases for V and 7 bases for J; bases not matched to a gene: 8. The CDR3: CSAGTGTSGYTQYF. The CDR3, as DNA: TGCAGTGCTGGCACCGGGACTAGCGGTTATACGCAGTATTTT.

In DNA, the CDR3 is TGTGCCAGCAGCCACTTAGACAGGGGGAACTTGGGCTACACCTTC. This sequence encodes CASSHLDRGNLGYTF. This sequence joins TRBV4-2 and TRBJ1-2; 9 nucleotides agree with TRBD1. The V gene end was trimmed by 3 bases and the J gene end by 8 bases; junction bases not matched to a gene: 10. Germline V lookup: CDR1 LGHNA, CDR2 YNFKEQ. CDR3 length equals 15 residues.

This clonotype appeared a few times. This sequence joins TRBV10-3 and TRBJ2-6; 7 positions agree with TRBD1. CDR3 size: 16 residues. Trimming removed 5 bases from V and 0 bases from J; junction bases left unmatched: 4. Germline V gene lookup returns CDR1 ENHRY and CDR2 SYGVKD. The DNA for the CDR3 is TGTGCCATCAGTCCAGGGGACAGCTCTGGGGCCAACGTCCTGACTTTC. Amino acids: CAISPGDSSGANVLTF.